This T cell receptor beta chain was retrieved from a study of shared clonotypes between healthy human individuals. Study-wide results and limits: The genetic and exposure-history diversity represented was limited by few donors. Clonotypes not shared had lower generation probabilities than those common to all four donors.

The material for each subset, its genomic DNA, was split evenly across several immunoSEQ plates. Using immunoSEQ multiplex PCR, the repertoire was profiled, and TCRdb retains in-frame clones only, with some absent. The sample records under 2,500,000 clones, more than 90% being singletons. Trimming stripped 1 base from V and 2 bases from J, with 11 bases between. CDR1 and CDR2 (germline): MGHRA, YSYEKL. The CDR3 has 15 residues. For this clone: Its antigen is still unknown.

The sequence was obtained from a man aged 18 to 29 in good health. The chain uses TRBV4-1 and TRBJ1-2, with D uncertain. The sequencing sample was made of naive CD4+ T cells sorted from blood. Subset here: CD45RA+ positively selected. This CDR3 is CASSQGMTENYGYTF. CDR3 bases: TGCGCCAGCAGCCAAGGGATGACCGAGAACTATGGCTACACCTTC.